Below, one TCR beta chain is given with its context. The antigen remains unidentified. The data originate from a study of CD8 T cells in Susac syndrome. Study-level results: Clonal expansion did not appear in Susac syndrome CD4+ T cell repertoires.

Sequencing of TCR beta covered CD8+ and CD4+ T cells obtained from blood. The Susac syndrome patients fit the recently defined diagnostic criteria for definite or probable disease. The authors reverse transcribed roughly 0.5 to 1 ug RNA with random hexamers. The authors amplified TCR beta CDR3 across 54 Vbeta and 13 Jbeta using immunoSEQ multiplex PCR. TCRdb called the immunoSEQ multiplex PCR reads again in MiXCR, with one record for every CDR3 protein. The sample records under 200,000 distinct CDR3 sequences, around nine tenths being singletons. Trimming removed 7 bases from V and 3 bases from J, with 18 bases in between. The CDR3 spans 15 residues.

The sequence was obtained from a human donor with Susac syndrome. The sequencing input was CD4+ T cells from PBMCs. J is TRBJ1-1 and V is TRBV12-3 or TRBV12-4; the D gene is possibly TRBD1 (6 bases). The DNA of the CDR3 is TGTGCCAGCACTCCACAGGGTTGGGGGGACACTGAAGCTTTCTTT. Translation: CASTPQGWGDTEAFF.